The rows below give T cell receptor beta chains drawn from one sample of a study of cytomegalovirus exposure and HLA in healthy donors. Profiling relied on immunoSEQ multiplex PCR, and the TCRdb table lists in-frame clones only, not all of them. The table lists 150,000 to 200,000 clones, over 60% of them singletons. What was sequenced was PBMCs. These receptors were obtained from a man aged 35 to 55 in good health and CMV-seronegative. CDR3s include the opening cysteine and the closing phenylalanine or tryptophan. Fields, in order: CDR3 DNA, CDR3 protein, clone size, D gene, J gene, V gene. D genes are given only for firm matches. Clone size is stated in some rows and not others, as once, few, many or a class when expanded.

TGTGCCAGCAGTCGGGACATATTCCAAGGCAACGAGCAGTACTTC | CASSRDIFQGNEQYF | NA | NA | TRBJ2-7 | TRBV6-5
TGTGCCAGCAGCCTCCGGGCGGGGAGAGACTATGGCTACACCTTC | CASSLRAGRDYGYTF | NA | NA | TRBJ1-2 | TRBV7-2
TGTGCCAGCAGCTTGGGGACAGGGTATCGGCCCCAGCATTTT | CASSLGTGYRPQHF | NA | TRBD1 | TRBJ1-5 | TRBV5-5
TGTGCCAGCAGCTTGGAGACTAGCGGAAATGAGCAGTTCTTC | CASSLETSGNEQFF | NA | TRBD2 | TRBJ2-1 | TRBV5-8
TGTGCCAGCACTCTCGTTGGGGGAGGAGCCAAAAACATTCAGTACTTC | CASTLVGGGAKNIQYF | NA | NA | TRBJ2-4 | TRBV5-6
TGTGCCACCCGAAGACAGGGCTTCGACAATGAGCAGTTCTTC | CATRRQGFDNEQFF | NA | TRBD1 | TRBJ2-1 | TRBV27
TGTGCCAGCAGCCACAACACGAATGAAAAACTGTTTTTT | CASSHNTNEKLFF | NA | NA | TRBJ1-4 | TRBV7-6
TGTGCCAGCAGCCCGACAGGGAGCTCCTACAATGAGCAGTTCTTC | CASSPTGSSYNEQFF | once | TRBD1 | TRBJ2-1 | TRBV6-5
TGCGCCTCCAAAGGGGGGGACTCCTACGAGCAGTACTTC | CASKGGDSYEQYF | NA | NA | TRBJ2-7 | TRBV5-1
TGTGCCAGTAGTGCCCCAGGAACCAGGGGCTACGAGCAGTACTTC | CASSAPGTRGYEQYF | NA | NA | TRBJ2-7 | TRBV19
TGTGCCAGCAGTTACTCAGGCACAGGGAATGAAAAACTGTTTTTT | CASSYSGTGNEKLFF | NA | NA | TRBJ1-4 | TRBV6-5
TGTGCCAGCAGCTCCCGGACTTACCCGAACACCGGGGAGCTGTTTTTT | CASSSRTYPNTGELFF | few | NA | TRBJ2-2 | TRBV7-3
TGTGCCAGCTCGGCCCGGGACAAGACCTACGAGCAGTACTTC | CASSARDKTYEQYF | NA | NA | TRBJ2-7 | TRBV18
TGTGCCAGCAGGAGGGACAGGGGCCATGGCTACACCTTC | CASRRDRGHGYTF | NA | TRBD1 | TRBJ1-2 | TRBV6-6
TGTGCTAGTGGTTTGTCGACAGGGGTGAAGACCGGGGAGCTGTTTTTT | CASGLSTGVKTGELFF | NA | TRBD1 | TRBJ2-2 | TRBV12-5
TGTGCCAGCAGCCCAGCGGGGGGTCCCTACAATGAGCAGTTCTTC | CASSPAGGPYNEQFF | NA | TRBD2 | TRBJ2-1 | TRBV7-7
TGTGCCAGCAGCTTAGCAAGAGGGCTACGAGGAAACACCATATATTTT | CASSLARGLRGNTIYF | NA | NA | TRBJ1-3 | TRBV7-9
TGCGCCAGCAGCCCGACTAGCGGGGGGGCCGGGGAGCTGTTTTTT | CASSPTSGGAGELFF | few | TRBD2 | TRBJ2-2 | TRBV4-3
TGTGCCAGCAGCCCTCAACTGGGGGGGTATGGCTACACCTTC | CASSPQLGGYGYTF | NA | NA | TRBJ1-2 | TRBV5-6
TGTGCCAGCAGCCCGGGACTGCTGCGTGGCTACACCTTC | CASSPGLLRGYTF | once | NA | TRBJ1-2 | TRBV6-5
TGTGCCAGTAGTTGGGCAGCGAACACTGAAGCTTTCTTT | CASSWAANTEAFF | few | NA | TRBJ1-1 | TRBV19
TGTGCCAGCAGCCATCGCGGGACTAGCGGGTCCTCCTACGAGCAGTACTTC | CASSHRGTSGSSYEQYF | NA | TRBD2 | TRBJ2-7 | TRBV5-6
TGCGCCACCAATCTAGCGGGGGGGTTTTACGAGCAGTACTTC | CATNLAGGFYEQYF | once | TRBD2 | TRBJ2-7 | TRBV10-1
TGTGCCACACGGCCCCAGCTAGCGGGCTACAATGAGCAGTTCTTC | CATRPQLAGYNEQFF | NA | TRBD2 | TRBJ2-1 | TRBV19
TGTGCCAGTAGGCTAACAGGGGGTAAAGAGACCCAGTACTTC | CASRLTGGKETQYF | NA | TRBD1 | TRBJ2-5 | TRBV19
TGTGCCAGCAGTTCCGGGAAGAACACTGAAGCTTTCTTT | CASSSGKNTEAFF | NA | NA | TRBJ1-1 | TRBV27
TGTGCCATCAGTGAGGTCTTTTCAGGACAGAACACTGAAGCTTTCTTT | CAISEVFSGQNTEAFF | few | NA | TRBJ1-1 | TRBV10-3
TGTGCCGTAAATAGCGGGGGGGCCGTCGGGGAGCTGTTTTTT | CAVNSGGAVGELFF | NA | TRBD2 | TRBJ2-2 | TRBV10-3
TGCGCCAGCAGCGTCCGGGACAGGGGCGACGAGCAGTACTTC | CASSVRDRGDEQYF | NA | TRBD1 | TRBJ2-7 | TRBV5-1
TGTGCCAGCCATGGACGGACTACCTACGAGCAGTACTTC | CASHGRTTYEQYF | NA | NA | TRBJ2-7 | TRBV5-5
TGTGCCAGCAGCCGCAATACAGGACAGCCTTCCCTCCTTGGCTACACCTTC | CASSRNTGQPSLLGYTF | NA | NA | TRBJ1-2 | TRBV11-2
TGTGCCAGCAGTTACTCGGTGCGGCAGGAAGCTTTCTTT | CASSYSVRQEAFF | NA | NA | TRBJ1-1 | TRBV6-5
TGTGCCAGCAGCAATGGACTAGCGGGGACGAAGACCCAGTACTTC | CASSNGLAGTKTQYF | NA | TRBD2 | TRBJ2-5 | TRBV5-4
TGTGCCAGCAGCGTAGGAGGACAGGGGAGAACCGGGGAGCTGTTTTTT | CASSVGGQGRTGELFF | NA | TRBD1 | TRBJ2-2 | TRBV9
TGTGCCAGCAGCCCATCCATCGGGGAGCTGTTTTTT | CASSPSIGELFF | NA | NA | TRBJ2-2 | TRBV7-2
TGTGCCAGCAGCCCTACAGGGCAGACTAACTATGGCTACACCTTC | CASSPTGQTNYGYTF | NA | NA | TRBJ1-2 | TRBV7-6
TGTGCCAGCAGTTTTCCTCCTTGGCGGGGTTTTTACGAGCAGTACTTC | CASSFPPWRGFYEQYF | NA | NA | TRBJ2-7 | TRBV27
TGTGCCAGCAGCGCCGGGACAGGGCTCTACGAGCAGTACTTC | CASSAGTGLYEQYF | NA | TRBD1 | TRBJ2-7 | TRBV9
TGTGCCAGCAGTGGACAACGTGGGTCCCAGCATTTT | CASSGQRGSQHF | NA | NA | TRBJ1-5 | TRBV27
TGTGCCAGCAGCCGCGGGACAGCTAATTCACCCCTCCACTTT | CASSRGTANSPLHF | NA | TRBD1 | TRBJ1-6 | TRBV14
TGTGCCAGCAGTGCCCCCAAGAGCGGGAGGGCCTTGTACGAGCAGTACTTC | CASSAPKSGRALYEQYF | NA | TRBD2 | TRBJ2-7 | TRBV6-1
TGTGCCAGCAGCTTCCTCACGGGACAGACCTACGAGCAGTACTTC | CASSFLTGQTYEQYF | NA | TRBD1 | TRBJ2-7 | TRBV11-2